This is a list of T cell receptor beta chains from one sample in a study of T cells in Graves' hyperthyroidism and ophthalmopathy. TCRdb recomputed calls from the multiplex PCR reads with MiXCR, one row per CDR3 protein. The data show approximately 430,000 distinct CDR3 sequences, 14% to 15% seen once. Sequenced sample: blood. Receptor source: a man younger than 35 with Graves' ophthalmopathy. Each CDR3 is given without its conserved first and last residue. Each record gives: D gene, V gene, clone size, J gene, CDR3 protein. A D gene is named only where the DNA matches it firmly. Only part of the rows carry a size: once, few, many, or a class if the clone is expanded.

.	TRBV3-1	few	TRBJ2-2	ASAVLANTGELF
.	TRBV3-1	many	TRBJ2-2	ASSQEGGNTGELF
.	TRBV28	many	TRBJ1-1	ASWGSTEAF
.	TRBV6-1	many	TRBJ2-7	ASSLNARGDEQY
.	TRBV18	many	TRBJ1-1	ASSPPDNTEAF
.	TRBV30	many	TRBJ1-3	AWSVGDGNTIY
.	TRBV7-3	few	TRBJ2-2	ASSLIAGANTGELF
.	TRBV15	many	TRBJ2-7	ATSRYSRGSYEQY
TRBD1	TRBV12-3/TRBV12-4	many	TRBJ2-1	ASRSGQGGNEQF
.	TRBV7-7	few	TRBJ2-5	ASSLWQTETQY
.	TRBV7-9	.	TRBJ1-2	ASSLGTVAAMKGYT
.	TRBV5-1	many	TRBJ2-7	ASSLSQQVLSYEQY
.	TRBV28	many	TRBJ1-3	ASSHHESGNTIY
TRBD1	TRBV5-1	many	TRBJ1-2	ASSSTGYTGDGYT
TRBD1	TRBV24-1	.	TRBJ2-2	ATSDPRTGTGELF
.	TRBV11-2	few	TRBJ1-4	ASSLESRGEKLF
TRBD1	TRBV6-1	few	TRBJ1-2	ASSQPTGDYGYT
TRBD1	TRBV24-1	.	TRBJ2-2	ATSGQGATGELF
.	TRBV14	.	TRBJ1-1	ASSQGRYTEAF
.	TRBV6-1	few	TRBJ1-2	ASGGVPNYGYT
.	TRBV19	.	TRBJ2-2	ASTPVGGGLF
.	TRBV28	once	TRBJ2-7	ASSSPSSHPYEQY
TRBD2	TRBV19	few	TRBJ2-7	ASSRTGLAESYEQY
TRBD1	TRBV7-9	few	TRBJ1-2	ASSFGQVGYGYT
.	TRBV6-5	many	TRBJ2-7	ASSYQGRGGYEQY
.	TRBV6-2/TRBV6-3	many	TRBJ1-2	ASTDLHANYGYT
.	TRBV6-1	many	TRBJ2-7	ASGRTGSAYEQY
.	TRBV27	once	TRBJ2-7	ASSLSGTLVEQY
.	TRBV12-3/TRBV12-4	many	TRBJ2-7	ASRSWNEQY
.	TRBV7-6	.	TRBJ1-3	ASSLSWQTNTIY
TRBD2	TRBV10-3	many	TRBJ2-7	ASSTSGSYEQY
TRBD2	TRBV24-1	many	TRBJ2-5	ATSDPRSGQETQY
.	TRBV7-8	many	TRBJ1-3	ASSLRQTGNTIY
.	TRBV6-1	many	TRBJ1-1	ASSPRGDTEAF
.	TRBV5-1	many	TRBJ2-1	ASSLDQHNEQF
TRBD1	TRBV2	many	TRBJ1-2	ASSEIQGADGYT
.	TRBV6-2/TRBV6-3	few	TRBJ2-1	ASSPDVTPVYNEQF
.	TRBV7-8	many	TRBJ2-7	ASSSRDKYSYEQY
.	TRBV27	.	TRBJ2-7	VSRGWLVDEQY
.	TRBV7-2	.	TRBJ1-1	ASSFSVGGYNTEAF
TRBD2	TRBV12-3/TRBV12-4	many	TRBJ2-1	ASSLWASGREGEQF
TRBD1	TRBV20-1	few	TRBJ1-6	SARPTGGNSPLH
TRBD2	TRBV29-1	.	TRBJ2-1	SVVPSGTEQF
TRBD1	TRBV7-6	.	TRBJ2-7	ASSSSAGGYEQY
TRBD2	TRBV7-7	many	TRBJ2-3	ASSLGSGSADTQY
.	TRBV30	once	TRBJ2-1	AWSTGMGDEQF
.	TRBV5-5	.	TRBJ2-1	ASSPEVNEQF
.	TRBV24-1	.	TRBJ2-3	ATSGVDTQY
.	TRBV12-3/TRBV12-4	many	TRBJ2-7	ASTPRAGRYEQY
TRBD2	TRBV29-1	.	TRBJ2-2	SVQQFSGRSKIINTGELF